One T cell receptor (beta chain) is described in this entry. Its antigen is unidentified. This sample was taken from a study of beta chain features in type 1 diabetes. Expressed TCRB transcripts were sequenced because the isolated RNA had all been reverse transcribed beforehand. The method was immunoSEQ multiplex PCR; TCRdb's version includes in-frame clones alone and lacks a portion of them. The data show hundreds of thousands of clones, with 15% to 18% seen just once and about 0.093% held by the top ten. The germline gives CDR1 SEHNR, CDR2 FQNEAQ (reference sequence). The CDR3 sequence is 11 residues long. The V end was cut by 10 bases, the J end by 3 bases, with 10 bases between. A sort by CD45RO/CCR7/CD25/CD127/CD95/CD27 yielded CD4+ naive, central memory, regulatory and stem cell-like memory cells. Study conclusions and caveats: Across patients, naive, central memory and Treg TCRB repertoires exhibited apparently greater similarity than was observed across healthy donors. Shorter TCRB CDR3s, moderately but significantly so, were found in Type 1 diabetes patients in all four CD4+ subsets.

The sequenced material came from naive CD4+ T cells from blood. The chain couples TRBV7-9 to TRBJ2-7; possibly TRBD1 for D (5 bases). This TCR came from a man younger than 35 in good health. CDR3 sequence reads: CATEDNYEQYF. The CDR3 region has the DNA TGTGCCACCGAGGACAACTACGAGCAGTACTTC.